This record covers a single TCR beta chain. The specificity of this receptor is unknown. Per-base qualities were not stored, and no clone one base away is much larger. CD4+ T cells from unexposed donors were collected before the COVID-19 pandemic (2011-2018). After more than 9 days of culture, CD4+ T cells were isolated with the EasySep CD4+ T cell isolation kit. As cell number allowed, CD4+ T cells from unexposed donors were tested for reactivity to SARS-CoV-2 S and N and to four common cold coronavirus spike pools. Each well received about 2 million PBMCs, cultured in IMDM supplemented with roughly 5.3% human AB serum and 9.5 to 10 IU/ml IL-2. Half of the culture medium was replaced with fresh IL-2-containing medium on days 3 and 7. Each peptide culture condition was generally run in triplicate replicate wells. The leukapheresis product for the unexposed donors was obtained through commercial purchase. Ficoll-Paque PLUS gradient centrifugation was used to isolate PBMCs from either whole blood or leukapheresis product. The PBMCs went either fresh into the expansion assay or into cryopreservation at -140 degrees C. The QIAamp Micro DNA Kit was used to extract genomic DNA from the CD4+ T cells.

Library method: the immunoSEQ multiplex PCR assay. As for how the authors treated the data: During preprocessing, nonproductive sequences were discarded, as were any CDR3s that did not begin with C, did not end with F or W, or were shorter than 7 amino acids. The MANAFEST web app was used to call antigen-specific clonotypes on the basis of expansion compared with the reference and with other culture wells. A clone was considered positive if the clone showed significant expansion compared with the reference culture in 2 of 3 replicate wells at an FDR below 0.05. A further requirement for positive clones was significant expansion compared with all other tandem wells, along with an odds ratio above 5. CDR3 homology was measured as pairwise Levenshtein distance, computed with the stringdist R package after trimming three terminal residues from each end. This is the immuneACCESS table as TCRdb keeps it, with only in-frame sequences that have V and J called. A part of the clones is gone; compared with another copy, unresolved V genes explain less than half, and the rest is unexplained. From that table come the V and J calls and clone size; the DNA was used to work out D and trimming. The sample table holds 20,000 to 25,000 clones, of which about 80% were seen once. The top ten constitute roughly 12% of the sample.

These data originate in a study of CD4 T cells in relation to SARS-CoV-2 and coronaviruses (dated by TCRdb to the early 2020s). About the study as a whole: In the ViraFEST assay, PBMCs were cultured with antigen for nine to ten days, after which TCR beta CDR3s were sequenced to identify clonal expansions specific to the antigen. An HIV-1 Nef peptide pool or a culture without peptide was used as the negative reference condition. Shared crossreactive spike epitopes were mapped to their HLA restriction using patient-derived lymphoblastoid cell lines. At the level of individual TCR clonotypes, the study evaluated whether memory CD4+ T cells crossreact between the spike proteins of SARS-CoV-2 and those of common cold coronaviruses. Samples from a few pre-COVID donors and the naive versus memory experiments were sequenced with the Adaptive Biotechnologies TCR-sequencing kit; other data were Illumina-based. For other donors in the study, expansion assays were sequenced with a different, Illumina-based TCR-beta assay. General study outcomes and caveats: The study was limited by small numbers of patients and tested TCRs. Significantly weaker SARS-CoV-2-driven expansion was shown by crossreactive clones than by monoreactive clones, consistent with antigenic imprinting. In approximately 65% of donors, memory CD4+ clonotypes turned up that crossrecognized SARS-CoV-2 and at least one common cold coronavirus spike. Since the crossreactivity analysis centred on spike protein, crossreactivity against other viral proteins was not assessed. Pre-pandemic and post-infection samples were not both contributed by any donor, so tracing of the source of pre-existing responses was limited.

According to the germline V gene, CDR1 reads SGHDT and CDR2 reads YYEEEE. The V end gives up 3 bases and the J end 2 bases, leaving 5 bases in the junction not matched to a gene. Including the terminal cysteine and phenylalanine, the CDR3 comprises 15 residues. Only the CDR3 part of the read is kept: 45 bases, read in frame from the first base. The sequencing input was CD4+ T cells from PBMCs, cultured in vitro. This sequence originates from a human donor in good health. Rearrangement joined TRBV5-6 to TRBJ2-7, with TRBD2 matching 10 junction bases. In nucleotide form, the sequence is TGTGCCAGCAGCTGGGGGACTAGCGTGGCCTACGAGCAGTACTTC. Protein translation: CASSWGTSVAYEQYF. With the portions outside the CDR3 filled from the reference TRBV5-6 and TRBJ2-7 genes, the complete variable region becomes DAGVTQSPTHLIKTRGQQVTLRCSPKSGHDTVSWYQQALGQGPQFIFQYYEEEERQRGNFPDRFSGHQFPNYSSELNVNALLLGDSALYLCASSWGTSVAYEQYFGPGTRLTVT.